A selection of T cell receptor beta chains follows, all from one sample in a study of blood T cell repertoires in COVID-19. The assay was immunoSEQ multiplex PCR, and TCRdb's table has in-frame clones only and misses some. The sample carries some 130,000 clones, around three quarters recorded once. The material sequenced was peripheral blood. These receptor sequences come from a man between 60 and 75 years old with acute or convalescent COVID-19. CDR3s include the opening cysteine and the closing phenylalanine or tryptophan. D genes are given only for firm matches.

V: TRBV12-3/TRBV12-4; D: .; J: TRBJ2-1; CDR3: CASSLLGSNEQFF
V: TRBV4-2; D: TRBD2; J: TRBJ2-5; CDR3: CASSQDWGTSGRGETQYF
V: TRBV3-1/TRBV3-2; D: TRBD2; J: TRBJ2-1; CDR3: CASSQSGLAEYNEQFF
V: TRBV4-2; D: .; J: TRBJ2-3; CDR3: CASSHGEITDTQYF
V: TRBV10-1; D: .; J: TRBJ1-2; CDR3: CASSALYRNYGYTF
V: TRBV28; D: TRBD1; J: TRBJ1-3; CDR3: CASRTGSPGNTIYF
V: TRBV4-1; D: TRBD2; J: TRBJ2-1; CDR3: CASSQNPSGLNEQFF
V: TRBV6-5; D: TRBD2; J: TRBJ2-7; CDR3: CASTTGTSYEQYF
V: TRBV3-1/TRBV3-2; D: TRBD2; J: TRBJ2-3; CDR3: CASSSGSGTTQYF
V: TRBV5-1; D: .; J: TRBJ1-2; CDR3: CASSSGVGSDYGYTF
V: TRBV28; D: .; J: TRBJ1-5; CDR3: CASSLGGPGSNQPQHF
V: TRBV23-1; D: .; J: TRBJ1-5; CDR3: CASSQKESYSNQPQHF
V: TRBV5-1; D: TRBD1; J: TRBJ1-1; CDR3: CASSTGQGYANTEAFF
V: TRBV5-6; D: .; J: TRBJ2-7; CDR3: CASSLMAGGQGRSYEQYF
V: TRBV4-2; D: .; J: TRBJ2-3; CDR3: CASSQSTSTDTQYF
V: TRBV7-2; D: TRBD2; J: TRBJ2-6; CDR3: CASSSLAGSGANVLTF
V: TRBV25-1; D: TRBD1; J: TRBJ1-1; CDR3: CASSGTGSGTEAFF
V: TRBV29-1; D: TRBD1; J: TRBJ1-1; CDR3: CSVSTGLGTEAFF
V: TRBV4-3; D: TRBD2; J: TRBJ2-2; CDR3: CASSQGGPSGSPGELFF
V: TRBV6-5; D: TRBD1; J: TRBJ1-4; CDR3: CASSSQTGGMFEKLFF
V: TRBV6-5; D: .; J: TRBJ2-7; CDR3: CASSSGTYEQYF
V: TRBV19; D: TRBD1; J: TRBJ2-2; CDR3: CASSMGTENGGELFF
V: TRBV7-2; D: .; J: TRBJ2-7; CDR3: CASSPSTNSYEQYF
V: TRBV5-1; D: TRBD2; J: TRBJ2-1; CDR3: CASATSFGGEQFF
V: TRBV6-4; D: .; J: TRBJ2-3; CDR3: CASERLSTDTQYF
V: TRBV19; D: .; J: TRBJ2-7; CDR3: CASSPEGRGYEQYF
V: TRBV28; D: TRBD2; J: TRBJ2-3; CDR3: CASSRPTYPGGGTDTQYF
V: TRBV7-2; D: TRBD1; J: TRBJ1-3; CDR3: CASSLGTGSGNTIYF
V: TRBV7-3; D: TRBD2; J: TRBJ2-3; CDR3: CASRRTVTSGSGGPDTQYF
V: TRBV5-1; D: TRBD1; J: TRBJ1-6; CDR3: CASTPGTADNSPLHF
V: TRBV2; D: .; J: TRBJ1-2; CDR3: CASSVEVRGYTF
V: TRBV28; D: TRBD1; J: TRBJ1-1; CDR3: CASSPLGTGVTEAFF
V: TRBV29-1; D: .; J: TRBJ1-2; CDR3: CSVGGSHGYTF
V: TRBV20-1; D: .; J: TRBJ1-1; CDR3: CSARVDTEAFF
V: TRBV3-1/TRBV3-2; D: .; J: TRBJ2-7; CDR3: CASSHRTPYEQYF
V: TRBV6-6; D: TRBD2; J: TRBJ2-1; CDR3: CASRPSSGSSYNEQFF
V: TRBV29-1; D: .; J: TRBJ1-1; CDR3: CSVDQGSTEAFF
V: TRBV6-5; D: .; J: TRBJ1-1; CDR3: CAIRGGHIEAFF
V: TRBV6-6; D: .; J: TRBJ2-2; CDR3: CASTKQGGVNTGELFF
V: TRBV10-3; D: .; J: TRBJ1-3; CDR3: CAISEFATVSGNTIYF
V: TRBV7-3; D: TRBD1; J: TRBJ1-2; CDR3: CASSPGTENYGYTF
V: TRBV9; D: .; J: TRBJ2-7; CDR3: CASSALGAHYEQYF
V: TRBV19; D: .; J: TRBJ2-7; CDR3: CASSMVDSGSYEQYF
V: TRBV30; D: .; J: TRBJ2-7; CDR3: CAWSPGVGYEQYF
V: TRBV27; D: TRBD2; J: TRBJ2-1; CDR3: CASLAPGSGLSYNEQFF
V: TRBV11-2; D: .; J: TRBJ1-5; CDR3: CASSLDSTVNQPQHF
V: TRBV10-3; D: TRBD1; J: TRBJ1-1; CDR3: CAISAGQINTEAFF
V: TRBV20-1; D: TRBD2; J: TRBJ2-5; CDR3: CSASLSGIQETQYF